Reported below is one T cell receptor beta chain. This clone's antigen is unknown. The record has no base qualities; no much larger clone is one base away. Whole blood was collected in K2EDTA tubes by collaborating institutions according to the institutions' own protocols. For TCRbeta analysis, collaborator samples were shipped as frozen whole blood, as isolated PBMCs, or as DNA extracted from either sample type. These data originate in a study of blood T cell repertoires in COVID-19 (dated by TCRdb to between 2020 and 2021). Regarding the complete study: Samples covering the acute and convalescent phases of COVID-19 were provided by collaborators in the United States, Italy and Spain. Subjects who had been exposed to COVID-19, were actively infected with it, or had recovered from it provided the deeply sampled blood TCRbeta repertoires that made up the dataset. The samples were drawn from two sources: the first 160 participants of the ongoing ImmuneRACE study, and 1,200 or so subjects contributed by 6 global collaborators. Where available, HLA class I and class II types were taken from metadata supplied by the sample provider and were not determined by assay-based typing. The material from the prospective study consisted of cDNA or gDNA derived from T cells, B-cell-depleted T cells, or PBMCs. The repertoires were made available in a free public database intended to serve as a resource for research on the immune response to SARS-CoV-2. Sample metadata almost always included a de-identified subject ID, COVID-19 status, age in years and sex.

Between the V and J ends, shortened by 5 bases and 7 bases respectively, the junction contains 9 bases. Inclusive of the bounding cysteine and phenylalanine, the CDR3 is 12 residues long. Only the CDR3 part of the read is kept: 36 bases, read in frame from the first base. Study-wide findings and limitations: The amount of clinical and demographic metadata varied by source and participant and was provided uncurated.

TCRbeta CDR3 regions were amplified from genomic DNA by means of the immunoSEQ Assay, a bias-controlled multiplex PCR. Processing in the source paper ran as follows. The number of nucleated cells in each sample was estimated by amplification of reference gene primers within the assay. To quantify the absolute abundance of each unique TCRbeta CDR3 rearrangement, sequence reads were collapsed and filtered. For each sample, productive Simpson clonality was calculated as the square root of Simpson's diversity index over productive rearrangements. In its TCRdb copy, this immuneACCESS table keeps in-frame sequences only and misses some clones. Where compared with another copy, unresolved V genes explain less than half of these, and the others have no known cause. V, J and clone size derive from that table, while D and trimming were established from the DNA sequence. The sample contains fewer than 85,000 clones, over 85% of them found a single time. The ten largest make up about 4.5% of the sample.

The TCR comes from a man over 45 with active COVID-19. Sequenced sample: peripheral blood. The sequence links TRBV12-3 or TRBV12-4 to TRBJ1-3; no D gene call is confident. For the CDR3, the sequence is CASSPPGNTIYF. The DNA sequence reads TGTGCCAGCAGTCCCCCCGGGAACACCATATATTTT.